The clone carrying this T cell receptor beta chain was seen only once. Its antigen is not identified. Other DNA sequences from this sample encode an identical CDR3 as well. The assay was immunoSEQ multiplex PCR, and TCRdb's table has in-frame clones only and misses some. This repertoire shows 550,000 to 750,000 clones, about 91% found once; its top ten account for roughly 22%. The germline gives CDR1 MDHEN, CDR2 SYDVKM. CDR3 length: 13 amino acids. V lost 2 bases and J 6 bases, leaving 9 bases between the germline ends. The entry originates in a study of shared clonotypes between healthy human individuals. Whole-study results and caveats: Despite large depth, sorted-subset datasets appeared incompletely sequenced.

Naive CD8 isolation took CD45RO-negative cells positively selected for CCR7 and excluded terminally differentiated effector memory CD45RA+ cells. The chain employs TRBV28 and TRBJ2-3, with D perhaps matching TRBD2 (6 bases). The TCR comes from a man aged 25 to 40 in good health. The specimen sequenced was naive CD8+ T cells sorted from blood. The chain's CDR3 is CASSLTGADTQYF. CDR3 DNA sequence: TGTGCCAGCAGTTTAACGGGAGCGGATACGCAGTATTTT.